This TCR beta chain was retrieved from a study of blood T cell repertoires in COVID-19. Looking at the study overall: Acute and convalescent COVID-19 samples came from the United States, Italy and Spain. T cells, B-cell-depleted T cells, or PBMCs supplied cDNA or gDNA.

Only in-frame clones appear in the TCRdb table, and some are missing; sequencing was by immunoSEQ multiplex PCR. The repertoire has about 300,000 clones, around nine tenths of them found once; the top ten carry over 1%. In the case of this clone: Germline is not matched at one junction end, which may reflect a read error.

The CDR3 covers 16 residues. Germline CDR1 LGHNA, CDR2 YSLEER. This sequence originates from a man between 70 and 80 years old with acute or convalescent COVID-19. The specimen sequenced was peripheral blood. The genes are TRBV4-3 and TRBJ2-1; 9 positions agree with TRBD2. CDR3 residues: CVSSQDTLAGYNEQFF. CDR3 nucleotides: TGCGTCAGCAGCCAAGATACGCTAGCGGGATACAATGAGCAGTTCTTC.